This is a list of T cell receptor beta chains from one sample in a study of post-analysis software for immune sequencing data. TCRdb recomputed calls from the PCR reads with MiXCR, one row per CDR3 protein. The profile shows approximately 660,000 distinct CDR3 sequences, approximately 59% of them singletons. Sequenced sample: blood. Every receptor here comes from a girl under 10 years old with multiple sclerosis. The CDR3 runs from the conserved cysteine through the conserved F or W. The order of the fields is CDR3 protein, CDR3 DNA, J gene, D gene, CDR3 length, clone size, V gene. The D gene is left open where the match is weak. Size is stated for part of the rows, as once, few or many counts, or as a class when the clone is expanded.

CDR3 protein: CATSRDRGYNEQFF
CDR3 DNA: TGTGCCACCAGCAGAGATCGCGGTTACAATGAGCAGTTCTTC
J gene: TRBJ2-1
D gene: NA
CDR3 length: 14
clone size: NA
V gene: TRBV15

CDR3 protein: CASSLVPNHYYEQYF
CDR3 DNA: TGTGCCAGCAGCTTAGTCCCAAACCATTACTATGAGCAGTACTTC
J gene: TRBJ2-5
D gene: NA
CDR3 length: 15
clone size: NA
V gene: TRBV11-2

CDR3 protein: CASSLAAGGGTQYF
CDR3 DNA: TGTGCCAGCAGTTTAGCAGCGGGAGGTGGTACGCAGTATTTT
J gene: TRBJ2-3
D gene: TRBD2
CDR3 length: 14
clone size: few
V gene: TRBV12-3/TRBV12-4

CDR3 protein: CASSWRGDYEQYF
CDR3 DNA: TGCGCCAGCAGTTGGCGAGGAGACTACGAGCAGTACTTC
J gene: TRBJ2-7
D gene: NA
CDR3 length: 13
clone size: NA
V gene: TRBV4-1

CDR3 protein: CSVELSGNEQFF
CDR3 DNA: TGCAGCGTTGAACTTAGCGGCAATGAGCAGTTCTTC
J gene: TRBJ2-1
D gene: NA
CDR3 length: 12
clone size: NA
V gene: TRBV29-1

CDR3 protein: CASSYNRANEQFF
CDR3 DNA: TGTGCCAGCAGTTACAACAGGGCCAATGAGCAGTTCTTC
J gene: TRBJ2-1
D gene: NA
CDR3 length: 13
clone size: NA
V gene: TRBV6-2/TRBV6-3

CDR3 protein: CASSSDRAISGANVLTF
CDR3 DNA: TGTGCCAGCAGCTCGGACAGGGCGATCTCTGGGGCCAACGTCCTGACTTTC
J gene: TRBJ2-6
D gene: TRBD1
CDR3 length: 17
clone size: once
V gene: TRBV7-9

CDR3 protein: CASSLQEDTEAFF
CDR3 DNA: TGTGCCAGCAGCCTTCAGGAAGACACTGAAGCTTTCTTT
J gene: TRBJ1-1
D gene: NA
CDR3 length: 13
clone size: NA
V gene: TRBV7-3

CDR3 protein: CASSLVIPTDTQYF
CDR3 DNA: TGTGCCAGCAGTTTGGTAATACCCACAGATACGCAGTATTTT
J gene: TRBJ2-3
D gene: NA
CDR3 length: 14
clone size: few
V gene: TRBV12-3/TRBV12-4

CDR3 protein: CASSHRSGTGLNTQYF
CDR3 DNA: TGTGCCAGCAGCCACCGTAGCGGGACCGGTCTCAATACGCAGTATTTT
J gene: TRBJ2-3
D gene: TRBD2
CDR3 length: 16
clone size: NA
V gene: TRBV4-2

CDR3 protein: CASSNSHEQYF
CDR3 DNA: TGCGCCAGCAGCAACTCCCACGAGCAGTACTTC
J gene: TRBJ2-7
D gene: NA
CDR3 length: 11
clone size: NA
V gene: TRBV5-1

CDR3 protein: CSVLGLAGADTQYF
CDR3 DNA: TGCAGCGTCCTGGGACTAGCGGGAGCAGATACGCAGTATTTT
J gene: TRBJ2-3
D gene: TRBD2
CDR3 length: 14
clone size: NA
V gene: TRBV29-1

CDR3 protein: CSVEWMTVADTQYF
CDR3 DNA: TGCAGCGTTGAATGGATGACCGTCGCAGATACGCAGTATTTT
J gene: TRBJ2-3
D gene: NA
CDR3 length: 14
clone size: NA
V gene: TRBV29-1

CDR3 protein: CASSLVQGYNEQFF
CDR3 DNA: TGCGCCAGCAGCTTGGTTCAGGGATACAATGAGCAGTTCTTC
J gene: TRBJ2-1
D gene: NA
CDR3 length: 14
clone size: NA
V gene: TRBV5-1

CDR3 protein: CASIWRDTQYF
CDR3 DNA: TGCGCCAGCATTTGGAGGGATACGCAGTATTTT
J gene: TRBJ2-3
D gene: NA
CDR3 length: 11
clone size: NA
V gene: TRBV10-2

CDR3 protein: CSVEEGAFGTDTQYF
CDR3 DNA: TGCAGCGTTGAAGAGGGGGCTTTCGGCACAGATACGCAGTATTTT
J gene: TRBJ2-3
D gene: NA
CDR3 length: 15
clone size: NA
V gene: TRBV29-1

CDR3 protein: CATSRGGWGSPSYGYTF
CDR3 DNA: TGTGCCACCAGCAGAGGAGGTTGGGGCAGTCCCAGCTATGGCTACACCTTC
J gene: TRBJ1-2
D gene: NA
CDR3 length: 17
clone size: NA
V gene: TRBV15

CDR3 protein: CSAGQTYEQYF
CDR3 DNA: TGCAGTGCTGGACAAACCTACGAGCAGTACTTC
J gene: TRBJ2-7
D gene: NA
CDR3 length: 11
clone size: NA
V gene: TRBV20-1

CDR3 protein: CASSDPRYNEQFF
CDR3 DNA: TGTGCCAGTAGTGACCCACGGTACAATGAGCAGTTCTTC
J gene: TRBJ2-1
D gene: NA
CDR3 length: 13
clone size: NA
V gene: TRBV25-1

CDR3 protein: CSVAPGTGLYNEQFF
CDR3 DNA: TGCAGCGTTGCCCCGGGGACAGGGTTGTACAATGAGCAGTTCTTC
J gene: TRBJ2-1
D gene: TRBD1
CDR3 length: 15
clone size: few
V gene: TRBV29-1

CDR3 protein: CASNWEDQPQHF
CDR3 DNA: TGTGCCAGCAACTGGGAAGATCAGCCCCAGCATTTT
J gene: TRBJ1-5
D gene: NA
CDR3 length: 12
clone size: few
V gene: TRBV6-6

CDR3 protein: CASSQVSSGGETQYF
CDR3 DNA: TGTGCCAGCAGCCAAGTGTCAAGCGGGGGAGAGACCCAGTACTTC
J gene: TRBJ2-5
D gene: TRBD2
CDR3 length: 15
clone size: NA
V gene: TRBV4-2

CDR3 protein: CAWSAGNTGELFF
CDR3 DNA: TGTGCCTGGAGTGCAGGGAACACCGGGGAGCTGTTTTTT
J gene: TRBJ2-2
D gene: NA
CDR3 length: 13
clone size: NA
V gene: TRBV30

CDR3 protein: CASSLGPNQGYEQYF
CDR3 DNA: TGCGCCAGCAGCTTGGGTCCGAATCAGGGCTACGAGCAGTACTTC
J gene: TRBJ2-7
D gene: NA
CDR3 length: 15
clone size: few
V gene: TRBV5-1

CDR3 protein: CATSSGGDDTEAFF
CDR3 DNA: TGTGCCACCAGCAGTGGGGGCGATGACACTGAAGCTTTCTTT
J gene: TRBJ1-1
D gene: NA
CDR3 length: 14
clone size: NA
V gene: TRBV12-3/TRBV12-4

CDR3 protein: CASRRLAGSQDTQYF
CDR3 DNA: TGTGCCAGCAGGCGACTAGCGGGGAGTCAAGATACGCAGTATTTT
J gene: TRBJ2-3
D gene: TRBD2
CDR3 length: 15
clone size: NA
V gene: TRBV3-1

CDR3 protein: CSAGGPSQYF
CDR3 DNA: TGCAGTGCAGGAGGGCCATCGCAGTATTTT
J gene: TRBJ2-3
D gene: NA
CDR3 length: 10
clone size: NA
V gene: TRBV20-1

CDR3 protein: CSATATGRLGGYTF
CDR3 DNA: TGCAGTGCTACTGCGACAGGGAGGCTCGGTGGCTACACCTTC
J gene: TRBJ1-2
D gene: TRBD1
CDR3 length: 14
clone size: few
V gene: TRBV20-1

CDR3 protein: CASQVGQGYTDTQYF
CDR3 DNA: TGTGCCAGCCAGGTCGGACAGGGATACACAGATACGCAGTATTTT
J gene: TRBJ2-3
D gene: TRBD1
CDR3 length: 15
clone size: NA
V gene: TRBV7-2

CDR3 protein: CSVETGANYGYTF
CDR3 DNA: TGCAGCGTTGAAACCGGAGCTAACTATGGCTACACCTTC
J gene: TRBJ1-2
D gene: NA
CDR3 length: 13
clone size: few
V gene: TRBV29-1

CDR3 protein: CSARDTSGRLDEQFF
CDR3 DNA: TGCAGTGCTAGAGATACTAGCGGGAGATTGGATGAGCAGTTCTTC
J gene: TRBJ2-1
D gene: TRBD2
CDR3 length: 15
clone size: few
V gene: TRBV20-1

CDR3 protein: CSARVGGYNEQFF
CDR3 DNA: TGCAGTGCTAGAGTAGGAGGATACAATGAGCAGTTCTTC
J gene: TRBJ2-1
D gene: NA
CDR3 length: 13
clone size: few
V gene: TRBV20-1